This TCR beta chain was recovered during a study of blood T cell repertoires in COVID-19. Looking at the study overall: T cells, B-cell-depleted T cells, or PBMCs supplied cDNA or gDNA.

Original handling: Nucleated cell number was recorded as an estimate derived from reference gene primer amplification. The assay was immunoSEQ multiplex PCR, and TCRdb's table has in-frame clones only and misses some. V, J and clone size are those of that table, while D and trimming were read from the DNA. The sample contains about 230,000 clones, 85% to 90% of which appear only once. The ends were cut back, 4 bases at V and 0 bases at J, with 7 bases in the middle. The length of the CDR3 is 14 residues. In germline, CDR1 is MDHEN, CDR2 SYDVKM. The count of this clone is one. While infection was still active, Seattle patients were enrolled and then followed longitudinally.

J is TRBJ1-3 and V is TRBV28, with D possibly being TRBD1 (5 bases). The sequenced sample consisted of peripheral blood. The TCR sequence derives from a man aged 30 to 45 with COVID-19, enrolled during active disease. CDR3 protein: CASSSTVSGNTIYF. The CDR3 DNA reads TGTGCCAGCAGTTCGACAGTCTCTGGAAACACCATATATTTT.